Listed below are T cell receptor beta chains from one sample, sequenced in a study of blood T cell repertoires in COVID-19. The method was immunoSEQ multiplex PCR; TCRdb's version includes in-frame clones alone and lacks a portion of them. The sample lists some 200,000 clones; nearly 90% were seen once. The sequenced material came from peripheral blood. The receptor set was obtained from a man between 50 and 59 years old with COVID-19, enrolled during active disease. The CDR3 runs from the conserved cysteine through the conserved F or W. Fields, in order: D gene, J gene, clone size, V gene, CDR3 DNA, CDR3 protein. D genes are given only for firm matches. The listing skips clone size in some rows; elsewhere it reads once, few, many or a size class.

D: -
J: TRBJ2-7
size: -
V: TRBV18
DNA: TGTGCCAGCTCACCCCTCGGGACAGAGCAGTACTTC
CDR3: CASSPLGTEQYF

D: -
J: TRBJ2-7
size: -
V: TRBV18
DNA: TGTGCCAGCTCACTCAAGACTGACTCCTACGAGCAGTACTTC
CDR3: CASSLKTDSYEQYF

D: -
J: TRBJ1-2
size: -
V: TRBV7-8
DNA: TGTGCCAGCAGCTTAGGCGGGGGATACTATGGCTACACCTTC
CDR3: CASSLGGGYYGYTF

D: -
J: TRBJ2-1
size: -
V: TRBV7-3
DNA: TGTGCCAGCAGCCCAATGGACCGCCAGGGGGGCTACAATGAGCAGTTCTTC
CDR3: CASSPMDRQGGYNEQFF

D: -
J: TRBJ1-1
size: -
V: TRBV30
DNA: TGTGCCTGGAGTGTACAGGCGAACACTGAAGCTTTCTTT
CDR3: CAWSVQANTEAFF

D: TRBD2
J: TRBJ2-5
size: -
V: TRBV27
DNA: TGTGCCAGCAGTCCGCTAGCGGGAGGTTCTGGGCAAGAGACCCAGTACTTC
CDR3: CASSPLAGGSGQETQYF

D: TRBD1
J: TRBJ1-5
size: once
V: TRBV7-9
DNA: TGTGCCAGCAGCCCGACAGGGAGCAATCAGCCCCAGCATTTT
CDR3: CASSPTGSNQPQHF

D: TRBD1
J: TRBJ2-2
size: -
V: TRBV12-5
DNA: TGTGCTAGTGGTGGACAGGGGGGCGGGGAGCTGTTTTTT
CDR3: CASGGQGGGELFF

D: TRBD2
J: TRBJ2-3
size: -
V: TRBV10-1
DNA: TGCGCCAGCAGTGAGTCCCTAGCGGAGAGGGATACGCAGTATTTT
CDR3: CASSESLAERDTQYF

D: -
J: TRBJ1-5
size: few
V: TRBV5-5
DNA: TGTGCCAGCAGCTTCCCGGGACGGAGGGTTGGCAATCAGCCCCAGCATTTT
CDR3: CASSFPGRRVGNQPQHF

D: -
J: TRBJ1-6
size: once
V: TRBV28
DNA: TGTGCCAGCAGAGGGTCAGGGATGGATTCACCCCTCCACTTT
CDR3: CASRGSGMDSPLHF

D: -
J: TRBJ1-5
size: -
V: TRBV6-5
DNA: TGTGCCAGCAGTTACGGAGGGGCAGGTCAGCCCCAGCATTTT
CDR3: CASSYGGAGQPQHF

D: TRBD1
J: TRBJ1-5
size: -
V: TRBV19
DNA: TGTGCCAGTAGTATTGAGACAGGGGGGAATCAGCCCCAGCATTTT
CDR3: CASSIETGGNQPQHF

D: -
J: TRBJ2-1
size: few
V: TRBV7-3
DNA: TGTGCCAGCAGCTTATTCAGGTCGGCCTACAATGAGCAGTTCTTC
CDR3: CASSLFRSAYNEQFF

D: TRBD2
J: TRBJ2-5
size: -
V: TRBV30
DNA: TGTGCCTGGAGTGTCCTAGCGGGGCTCCAAGAGACCCAGTACTTC
CDR3: CAWSVLAGLQETQYF